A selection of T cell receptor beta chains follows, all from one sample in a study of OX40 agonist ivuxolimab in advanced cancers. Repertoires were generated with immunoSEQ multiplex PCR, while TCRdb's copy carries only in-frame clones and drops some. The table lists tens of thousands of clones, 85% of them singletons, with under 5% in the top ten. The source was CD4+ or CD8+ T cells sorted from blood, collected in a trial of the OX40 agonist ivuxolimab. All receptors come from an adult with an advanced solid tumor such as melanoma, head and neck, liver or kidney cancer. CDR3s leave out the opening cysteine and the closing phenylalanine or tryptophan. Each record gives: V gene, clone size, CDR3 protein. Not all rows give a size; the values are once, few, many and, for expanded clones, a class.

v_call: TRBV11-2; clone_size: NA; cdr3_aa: ASSGIGGYGIQY
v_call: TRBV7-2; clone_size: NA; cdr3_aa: ASSGVTSTDTQY
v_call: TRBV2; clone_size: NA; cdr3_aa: ASSKEGGNTIY
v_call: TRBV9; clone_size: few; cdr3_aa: ASSGGDRGPQH
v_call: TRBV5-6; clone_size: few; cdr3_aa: ASSMGGVTDTQY
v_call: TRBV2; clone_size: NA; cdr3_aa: ASRGTSGTYNEQF
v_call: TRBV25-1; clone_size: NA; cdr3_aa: ASSAQSYEQY
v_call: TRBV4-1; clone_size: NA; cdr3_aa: ASSQSAGRVNEQF
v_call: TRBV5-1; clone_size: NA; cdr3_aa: ASSLHNEQF
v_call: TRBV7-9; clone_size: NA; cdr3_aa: ASSRGYLADEQY
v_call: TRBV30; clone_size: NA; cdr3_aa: ACEAQGGNQPQH
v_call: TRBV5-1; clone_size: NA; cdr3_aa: ASRSGTQLDQPQH
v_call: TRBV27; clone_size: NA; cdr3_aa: ASRPTGGNGYT
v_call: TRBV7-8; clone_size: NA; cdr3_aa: ASSSTYREGQY
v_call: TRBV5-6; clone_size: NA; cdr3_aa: ASSRDRDYGYT
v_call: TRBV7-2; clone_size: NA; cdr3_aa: ASSWAQGAETQY
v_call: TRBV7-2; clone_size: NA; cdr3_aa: ASSFVGGPGNTIY
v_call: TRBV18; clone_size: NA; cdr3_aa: ASSTGQGGYEQY
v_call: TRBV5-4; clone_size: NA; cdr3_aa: ASSQRGTGGAGDTQY
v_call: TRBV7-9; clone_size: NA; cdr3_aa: ASSFTGLSYNEQF
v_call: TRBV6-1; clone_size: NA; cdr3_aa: ASSEDRVWETQY
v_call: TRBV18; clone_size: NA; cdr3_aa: ASSPRDASEAF
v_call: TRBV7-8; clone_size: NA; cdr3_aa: ASARVETQY
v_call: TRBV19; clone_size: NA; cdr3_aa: ASRDRRGDQPQH
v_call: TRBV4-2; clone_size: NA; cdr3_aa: ASSQERNNQPQH
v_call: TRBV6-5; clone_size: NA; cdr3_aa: ASSLSAPSYNEQF
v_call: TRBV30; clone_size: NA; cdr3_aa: AWSGGLAGYEQY
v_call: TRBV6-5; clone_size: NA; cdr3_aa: ASRPLAGAEDTQY